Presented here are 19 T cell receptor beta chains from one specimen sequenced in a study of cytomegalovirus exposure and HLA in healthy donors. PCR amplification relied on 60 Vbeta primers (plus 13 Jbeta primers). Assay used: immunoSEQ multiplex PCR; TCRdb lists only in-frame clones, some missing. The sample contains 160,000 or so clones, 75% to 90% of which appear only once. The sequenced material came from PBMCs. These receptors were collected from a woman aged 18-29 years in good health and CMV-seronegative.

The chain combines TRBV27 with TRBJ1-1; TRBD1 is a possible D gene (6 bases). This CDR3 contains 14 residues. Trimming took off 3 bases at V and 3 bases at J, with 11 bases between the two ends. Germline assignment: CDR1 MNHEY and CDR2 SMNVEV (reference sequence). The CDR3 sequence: CASSLKGGDTEAFF. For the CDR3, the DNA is TGTGCCAGCAGTTTGAAAGGGGGGGACACTGAAGCTTTCTTT.

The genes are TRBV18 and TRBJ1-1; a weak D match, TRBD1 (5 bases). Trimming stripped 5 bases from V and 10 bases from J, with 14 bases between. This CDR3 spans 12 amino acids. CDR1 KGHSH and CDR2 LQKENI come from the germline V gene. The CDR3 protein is CASSTNRGGAFF. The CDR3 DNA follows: TGTGCCAGCTCAACCAATCGGGGGGGAGCTTTCTTT.

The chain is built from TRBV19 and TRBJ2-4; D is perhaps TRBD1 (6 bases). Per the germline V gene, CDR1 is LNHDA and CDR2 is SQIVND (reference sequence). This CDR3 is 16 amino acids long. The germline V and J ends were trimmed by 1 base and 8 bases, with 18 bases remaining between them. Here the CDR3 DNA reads TGTGCCAGTAGTATAGGGGGGACATCGGTCGGGGACATTCAGTACTTC. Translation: CASSIGGTSVGDIQYF.

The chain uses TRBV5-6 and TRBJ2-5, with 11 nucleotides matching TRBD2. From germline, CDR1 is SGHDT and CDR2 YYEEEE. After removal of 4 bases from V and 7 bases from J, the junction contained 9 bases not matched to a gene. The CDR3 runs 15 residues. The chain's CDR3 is CASSKPTSGVGTQYF. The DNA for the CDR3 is TGTGCCAGCAGCAAACCGACTAGCGGGGTGGGGACCCAGTACTTC.

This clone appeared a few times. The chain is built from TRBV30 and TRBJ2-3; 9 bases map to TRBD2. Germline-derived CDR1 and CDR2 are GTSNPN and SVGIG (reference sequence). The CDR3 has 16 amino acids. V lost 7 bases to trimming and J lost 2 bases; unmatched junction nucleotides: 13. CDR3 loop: CASHADSGGATDTQYF. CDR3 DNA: TGTGCCTCCCACGCCGATAGCGGGGGCGCCACAGATACGCAGTATTTT.

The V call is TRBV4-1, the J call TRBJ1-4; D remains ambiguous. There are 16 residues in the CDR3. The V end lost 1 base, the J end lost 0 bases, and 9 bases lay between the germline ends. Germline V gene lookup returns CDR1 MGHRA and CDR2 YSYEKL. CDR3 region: CASSQVSPATNEKLFF. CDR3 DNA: TGCGCCAGCAGCCAAGTCTCGCCAGCAACTAATGAAAAACTGTTTTTT.

As DNA, the CDR3 is TGTGCCAGCAGTGAGGGGACAGGGGGCGACACCGGGGAGCTGTTTTTT. It translates to CASSEGTGGDTGELFF. The chain couples TRBV6-4 to TRBJ2-2; 12 positions match TRBD1. The CDR3 totals 16 residues. CDR1 and CDR2 from the germline V gene are MRHNA and SNTAGT. Unmatched junction bases numbered 2, after V lost 3 bases and J lost 3 bases.

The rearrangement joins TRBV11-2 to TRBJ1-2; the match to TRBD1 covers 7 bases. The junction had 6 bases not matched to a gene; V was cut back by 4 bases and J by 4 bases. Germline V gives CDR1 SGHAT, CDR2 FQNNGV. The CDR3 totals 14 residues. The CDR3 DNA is TGTGCCAGCAGCTCCTTCAGGGGGAGCTATGGCTACACCTTC. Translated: CASSSFRGSYGYTF.

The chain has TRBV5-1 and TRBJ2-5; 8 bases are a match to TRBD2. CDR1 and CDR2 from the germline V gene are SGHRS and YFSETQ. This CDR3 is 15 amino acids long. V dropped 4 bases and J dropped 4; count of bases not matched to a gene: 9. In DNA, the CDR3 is TGCGCCAGCAGCCGCGGAGCGGCGGGGGGAGAGACCCAGTACTTC. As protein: CASSRGAAGGETQYF. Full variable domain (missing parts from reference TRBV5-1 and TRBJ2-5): KAGVTQTPRYLIKTRGQQVTLSCSPISGHRSVSWYQQTPGQGLQFLFEYFSETQRNKGNFPGRFSGRQFSNSRSEMNVSTLELGDSALYLCASSRGAAGGETQYFGPGTRLLVL.

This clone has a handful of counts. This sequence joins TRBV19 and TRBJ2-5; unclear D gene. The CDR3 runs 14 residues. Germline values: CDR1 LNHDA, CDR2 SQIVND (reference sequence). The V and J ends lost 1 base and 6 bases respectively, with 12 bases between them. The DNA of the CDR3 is TGTGCCAGTAGTATAGCCCTTTTTGAGAAGACCCAGTACTTC. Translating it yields CASSIALFEKTQYF.

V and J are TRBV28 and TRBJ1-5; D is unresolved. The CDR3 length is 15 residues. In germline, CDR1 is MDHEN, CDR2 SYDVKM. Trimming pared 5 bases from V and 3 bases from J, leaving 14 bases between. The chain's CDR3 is CASSKDGLSNQPQHF. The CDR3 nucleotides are TGTGCCAGCAGTAAGGACGGACTGTCCAATCAGCCCCAGCATTTT.

This chain's CDR3 is CASSGAQGTGRWGYTF. In DNA, the CDR3 is TGTGCCAGCAGTGGGGCTCAGGGGACGGGCCGGTGGGGCTACACCTTC. The V call is TRBV28, the J call TRBJ1-2; D is possibly TRBD1 (6 bases). V was pared by 5 bases and J by 8 bases, with 24 bases between. This CDR3 comprises 16 residues. The germline CDR1 and CDR2 sequences are MDHEN and SYDVKM.

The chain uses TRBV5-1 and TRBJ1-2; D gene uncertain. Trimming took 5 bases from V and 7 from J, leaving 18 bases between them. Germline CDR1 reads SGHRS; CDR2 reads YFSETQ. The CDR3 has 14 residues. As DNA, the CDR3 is TGCGCCAGCAGTTCACAGAGTGAGATCCGTGGCTACACCTTC. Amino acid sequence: CASSSQSEIRGYTF.

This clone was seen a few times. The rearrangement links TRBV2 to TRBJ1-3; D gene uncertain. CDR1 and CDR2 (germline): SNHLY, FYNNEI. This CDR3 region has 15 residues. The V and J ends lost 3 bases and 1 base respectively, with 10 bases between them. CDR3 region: CASSESGSSGNTIYF. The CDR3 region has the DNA TGTGCCAGCAGTGAGTCGGGATCATCTGGAAACACCATATATTTT.

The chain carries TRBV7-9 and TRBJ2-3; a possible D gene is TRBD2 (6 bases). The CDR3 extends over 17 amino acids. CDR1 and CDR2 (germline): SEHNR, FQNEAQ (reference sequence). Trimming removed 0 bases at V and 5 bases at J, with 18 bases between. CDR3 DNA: TGTGCCAGCAGCTTAGCGGGGGGACGCGGCTATAAAGATACGCAGTATTTT. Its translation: CASSLAGGRGYKDTQYF. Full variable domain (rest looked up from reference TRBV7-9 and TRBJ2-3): DTGVSQNPRHKITKRGQNVTFRCDPISEHNRLYWYRQTLGQGPEFLTYFQNEAQLEKSRLLSDRFSAERPKGSFSTLEIQRTEQGDSAMYLCASSLAGGRGYKDTQYFGPGTRLTVL.

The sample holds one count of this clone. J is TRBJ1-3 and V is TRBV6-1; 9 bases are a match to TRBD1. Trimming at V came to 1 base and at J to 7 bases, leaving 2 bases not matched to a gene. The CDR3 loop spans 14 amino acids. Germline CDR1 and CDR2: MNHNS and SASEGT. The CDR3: CASSEVGQGNTIYF. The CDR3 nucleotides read TGTGCCAGCAGTGAAGTTGGACAGGGGAACACCATATATTTT.

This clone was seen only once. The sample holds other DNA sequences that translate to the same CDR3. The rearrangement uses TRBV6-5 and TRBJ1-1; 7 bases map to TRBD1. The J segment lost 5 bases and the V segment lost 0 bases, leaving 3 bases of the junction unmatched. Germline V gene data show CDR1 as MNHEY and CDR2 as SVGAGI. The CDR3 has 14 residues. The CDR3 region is CASSYSRGNTEAFF. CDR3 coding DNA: TGTGCCAGCAGTTACTCCAGGGGGAATACTGAAGCTTTCTTT.

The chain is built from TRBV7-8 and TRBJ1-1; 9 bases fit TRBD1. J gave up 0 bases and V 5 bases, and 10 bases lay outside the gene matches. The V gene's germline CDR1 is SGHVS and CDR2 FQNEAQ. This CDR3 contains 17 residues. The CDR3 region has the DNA TGTGCCAGCAGCGGGGACAGGGAGTTCGGCATGAACACTGAAGCTTTCTTT. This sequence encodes CASSGDREFGMNTEAFF.

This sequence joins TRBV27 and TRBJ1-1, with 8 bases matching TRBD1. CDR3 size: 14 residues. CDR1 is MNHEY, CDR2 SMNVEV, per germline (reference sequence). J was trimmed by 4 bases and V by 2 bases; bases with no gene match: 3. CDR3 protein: CASSLTGGGTEAFF. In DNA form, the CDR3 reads TGTGCCAGCAGTTTAACAGGGGGAGGCACTGAAGCTTTCTTT.